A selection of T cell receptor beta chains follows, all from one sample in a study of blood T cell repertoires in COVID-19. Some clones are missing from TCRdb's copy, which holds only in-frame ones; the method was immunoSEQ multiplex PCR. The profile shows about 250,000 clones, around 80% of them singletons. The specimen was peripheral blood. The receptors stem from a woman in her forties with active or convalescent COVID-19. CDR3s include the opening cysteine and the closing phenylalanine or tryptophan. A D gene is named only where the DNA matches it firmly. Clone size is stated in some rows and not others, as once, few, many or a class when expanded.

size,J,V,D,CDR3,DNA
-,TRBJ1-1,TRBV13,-,CASSLQTVLNTEAFF,TGTGCCAGCAGCTTACAGACAGTACTGAACACTGAAGCTTTCTTT
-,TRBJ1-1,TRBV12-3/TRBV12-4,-,CASRRQGNTEAFF,TGTGCCAGCAGGCGTCAGGGAAACACTGAAGCTTTCTTT
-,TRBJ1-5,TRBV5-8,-,CASSRSIAGQPQHF,TGTGCCAGCAGCCGGTCCATTGCAGGTCAGCCCCAGCATTTT
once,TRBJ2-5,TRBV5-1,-,CASSLVPRAEETQYF,TGCGCCAGCAGCTTGGTCCCGAGGGCCGAAGAGACCCAGTACTTC
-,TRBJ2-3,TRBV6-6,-,CASSYGATDTQYF,TGTGCCAGCAGTTACGGGGCCACAGATACGCAGTATTTT
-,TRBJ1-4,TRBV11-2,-,CASSRRGGSNEKLFF,TGTGCCAGCAGCCGCAGGGGCGGATCTAATGAAAAACTGTTTTTT
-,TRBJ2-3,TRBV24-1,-,CATGTSTDTQYF,TGTGCCACCGGGACTAGCACAGATACGCAGTATTTT
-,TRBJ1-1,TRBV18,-,CASSLQGDTEAFF,TGTGCCAGCTCTTTACAGGGTGACACTGAAGCTTTCTTT
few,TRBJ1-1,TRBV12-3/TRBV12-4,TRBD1,CASSFGGGVEAFF,TGTGCCAGCAGTTTCGGAGGGGGCGTTGAAGCTTTCTTT
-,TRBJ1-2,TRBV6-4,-,CASSVRGQSNYGYTF,TGTGCCAGCAGTGTAAGAGGGCAATCTAACTATGGCTACACCTTC
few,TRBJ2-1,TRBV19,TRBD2,CASSRRTSGGLYNEQFF,TGTGCCAGTAGTCGAAGGACTAGCGGGGGGCTATACAATGAGCAGTTCTTC
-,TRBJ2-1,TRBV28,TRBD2,CASSPPGLAGSYNEQFF,TGTGCCAGCAGTCCTCCGGGACTAGCGGGCTCCTACAATGAGCAGTTCTTC
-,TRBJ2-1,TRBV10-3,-,CAISESGGEQFF,TGTGCCATCAGTGAGTCGGGGGGAGAGCAGTTCTTC
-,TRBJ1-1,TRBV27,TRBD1,CASFRDSYTEAFF,TGTGCCAGTTTCCGGGACAGCTACACTGAAGCTTTCTTT
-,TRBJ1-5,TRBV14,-,CASSQGVRQPQHF,TGTGCCAGCAGCCAAGGAGTGCGGCAGCCCCAGCATTTT
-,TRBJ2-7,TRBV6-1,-,CASSSGTYEQYF,TGTGCCAGCAGCTCCGGGACCTACGAGCAGTACTTC
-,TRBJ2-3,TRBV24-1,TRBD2,CATSDFCWTSGGGGADTQYF,TGTGCCACCAGTGATTTTTGCTGGACTAGCGGGGGGGGAGGGGCAGATACGCAGTATTTT
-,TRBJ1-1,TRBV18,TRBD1,CASSLSGQGGTEAFF,TGTGCCAGCTCACTATCGGGACAGGGGGGCACTGAAGCTTTCTTT
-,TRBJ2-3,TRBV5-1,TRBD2,CASSVTLARGSTDTQYF,TGCGCCAGCAGCGTTACACTAGCGAGGGGAAGCACAGATACGCAGTATTTT
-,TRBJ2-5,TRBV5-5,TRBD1,CASRWGYRGETQYF,TGTGCCAGCAGATGGGGGTACAGGGGTGAGACCCAGTACTTC
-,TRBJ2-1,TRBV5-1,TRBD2,CASSLDTSGGYNEQFF,TGCGCCAGCAGCTTGGATACTAGCGGGGGGTACAATGAGCAGTTCTTC
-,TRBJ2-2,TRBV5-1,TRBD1,CASSGTGGRTGELFF,TGCGCCAGCAGCGGAACAGGGGGCCGGACCGGGGAGCTGTTTTTT
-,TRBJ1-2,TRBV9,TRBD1,CASSGTPGQTNYGYTF,TGTGCCAGCAGCGGGACTCCGGGACAGACAAACTATGGCTACACCTTC
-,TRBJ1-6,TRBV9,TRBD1,CASSELGQSNSPLHF,TGTGCCAGCAGCGAATTGGGACAGTCTAATTCACCCCTCCACTTT
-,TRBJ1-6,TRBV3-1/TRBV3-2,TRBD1,CASSQVDRDSPLHF,TGTGCCAGCAGCCAAGTCGACAGGGATTCACCCCTCCACTTT
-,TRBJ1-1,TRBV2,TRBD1,CASSARQGIGTEAFF,TGTGCCAGCAGTGCAAGACAGGGAATAGGGACTGAAGCTTTCTTT
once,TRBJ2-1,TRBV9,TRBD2,CASSASGLAGGFSYNEQFF,TGTGCCAGCAGCGCATCCGGGCTAGCGGGGGGCTTCTCCTACAATGAGCAGTTCTTC
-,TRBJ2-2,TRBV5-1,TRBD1,CASSLDRGSNTGELFF,TGCGCCAGCAGCTTGGACAGGGGCAGTAACACCGGGGAGCTGTTTTTT
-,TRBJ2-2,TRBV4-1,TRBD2,CASSQVGTTPLNTGELFF,TGCGCCAGCAGCCAAGTGGGGACTACCCCCTTGAACACCGGGGAGCTGTTTTTT
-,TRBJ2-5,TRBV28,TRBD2,CASSSYAGGSRETQYF,TGTGCCAGCAGTTCTTACGCGGGAGGGAGTCGGGAGACCCAGTACTTC
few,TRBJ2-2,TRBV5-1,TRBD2,CASSLAGGVAGELFF,TGCGCCAGCAGCTTGGCCGGGGGGGTCGCCGGGGAGCTGTTTTTT
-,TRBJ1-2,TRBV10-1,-,CASSGSRTYWYGYTF,TGCGCCAGCAGTGGATCCAGGACATATTGGTATGGCTACACCTTC
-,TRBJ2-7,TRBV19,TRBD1,CASSPGQGIDEQYF,TGTGCCAGTAGTCCGGGACAGGGGATCGACGAGCAGTACTTC
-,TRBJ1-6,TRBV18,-,CASSPAGRAYNSPLHF,TGTGCCAGCTCACCAGCAGGGCGCGCCTATAATTCACCCCTCCACTTT
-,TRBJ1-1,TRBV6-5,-,CASSYGQAFTEAFF,TGTGCCAGCAGTTACGGGCAGGCGTTCACTGAAGCTTTCTTT
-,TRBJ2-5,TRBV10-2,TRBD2,CASSRTSGGARETQYF,TGCGCCAGCAGTAGGACTAGCGGGGGGGCCAGAGAGACCCAGTACTTC
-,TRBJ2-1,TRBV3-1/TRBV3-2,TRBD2,CASSLRLAGAMSSYNEQFF,TGTGCCAGCAGCCTCCGACTAGCGGGGGCCATGAGCTCCTACAATGAGCAGTTCTTC
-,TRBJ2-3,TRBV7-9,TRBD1,CASSRGTGSTDTQYF,TGTGCCAGCAGCCGCGGGACAGGGAGCACAGATACGCAGTATTTT
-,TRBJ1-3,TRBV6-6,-,CASRSSGNTIYF,TGTGCCAGCAGGAGCTCTGGAAACACCATATATTTT
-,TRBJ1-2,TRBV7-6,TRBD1,CASSPSPGTGGGYTF,TGTGCCAGCAGCCCCTCACCAGGGACAGGCGGTGGCTACACCTTC
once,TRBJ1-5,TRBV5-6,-,CASSNTGQGQPQHF,TGTGCCAGCAGCAACACAGGGCAGGGTCAGCCCCAGCATTTT
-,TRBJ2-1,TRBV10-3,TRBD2,CAISGLTSGGPYNEQFF,TGTGCCATCAGTGGGTTGACTAGCGGGGGCCCCTACAATGAGCAGTTCTTC
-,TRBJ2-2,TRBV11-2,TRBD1,CASSRTGGASGELFF,TGTGCCAGCAGCCGGACAGGGGGCGCGTCCGGGGAGCTGTTTTTT
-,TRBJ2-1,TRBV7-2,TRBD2,CASSRTSGGYNEQFF,TGTGCCAGCAGTCGTACTAGCGGGGGCTACAATGAGCAGTTCTTC
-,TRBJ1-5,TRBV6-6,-,CASSWGDGNQPQHF,TGTGCCAGCAGTTGGGGGGATGGCAATCAGCCCCAGCATTTT
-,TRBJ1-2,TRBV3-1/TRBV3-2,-,CASSRTLGGGGYTF,TGTGCCAGCAGCCGGACCTTGGGAGGGGGAGGCTACACCTTC
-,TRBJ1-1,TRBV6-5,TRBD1,CASRRQGGAFF,TGTGCCAGCAGAAGACAGGGGGGAGCTTTCTTT
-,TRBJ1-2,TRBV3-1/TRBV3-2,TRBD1,CASRDRQGAGYTF,TGTGCCAGCAGGGATAGACAGGGGGCGGGCTACACCTTC
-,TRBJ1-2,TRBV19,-,CASSIVSVGYGYTF,TGTGCCAGTAGTATCGTCAGTGTTGGCTATGGCTACACCTTC
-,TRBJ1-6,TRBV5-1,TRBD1,CASSRGQGSYNSPLHF,TGCGCCAGCAGCCGCGGACAGGGATCCTATAATTCACCCCTCCACTTT
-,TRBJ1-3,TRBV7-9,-,CASSTNSLSGNTIYF,TGTGCCAGCAGTACAAACAGCCTCTCTGGAAACACCATATATTTT